The entry below describes one T cell receptor beta chain. Sequencing was performed with immunoSEQ multiplex PCR; in TCRdb, only in-frame clones are kept and a portion is missing. Of over 100,000 clones in the sample, 79% were seen once. Trimming pared 4 bases from V and 2 bases from J, leaving 14 bases between. The length of the CDR3 is 15 residues. The germline V gene encodes CDR1 KGHDR and CDR2 SFDVKD. These data belong to a study of blood T cell repertoires in COVID-19. Study overall: Collection of acute and convalescent COVID-19 samples took place in the United States, Italy and Spain. From T cells, B-cell-depleted T cells, or PBMCs came the material, which was cDNA or gDNA.

The TCR comes from a woman older than 75 with acute or convalescent COVID-19. This chain joins TRBV24-1 and TRBJ2-7; TRBD2 is a possible D gene (7 bases). The sequencing sample was made of peripheral blood. This CDR3 reads CATSEGGGIPYEQYF. In nucleotides, the CDR3 is TGTGCCACCAGTGAGGGAGGGGGTATTCCCTACGAGCAGTACTTC.